Described below is a single TCR beta chain sequence and its context. Antigen: not known. This record comes from a study of cytomegalovirus exposure and HLA in healthy donors. Across the study: The approximately 110 validation repertoires were reported in a later analysis to have been generated on the same platform as the roughly 670 first-cohort repertoires.

Only in-frame clones appear in the TCRdb table, and some are missing; sequencing was by immunoSEQ multiplex PCR. The sample carries fewer than 130,000 clones, approximately 89% recorded once. Findings and limits, study-wide: Both high specificity and high sensitivity reportedly marked the classifier's diagnosis of cytomegalovirus status. Specificity of a few CMV-associated chains for CMV antigens was verified in vitro.

This CDR3 has 15 residues. Germline values: CDR1 MNHEY, CDR2 SMNVEV (reference sequence). V lost 3 bases to trimming and J lost 4 bases; unmatched junction nucleotides: 4. The sequencing input was PBMCs. This sequence originates from a woman between 18 and 29 years old in good health and CMV-seronegative. V and J are TRBV27 and TRBJ2-7, with 12 bases fitting TRBD2. CDR3 sequence: CASSFTSGGPYEQYF. CDR3 DNA sequence: TGTGCCAGCAGTTTTACTAGCGGGGGGCCATACGAGCAGTACTTC.